These 26 T cell receptor beta chains were all obtained from the same sample, sequenced in a study of cytomegalovirus exposure and HLA in healthy donors. Researchers ran the PCR with 60 Vbeta and 13 Jbeta primers. Only in-frame clones appear in the TCRdb table, and some are missing; sequencing was by immunoSEQ multiplex PCR. The data contain 80,000 to 95,000 clones, roughly 74% of them singletons. Source material: PBMCs. These receptors originate from a young woman in good health and CMV-seropositive.

This chain joins TRBV9 and TRBJ2-6, with no clear D. Trimming took off 5 bases at V and 3 bases at J, with 6 bases between the two ends. The CDR3 has 13 amino acids. The germline V gene has CDR1 SGDLS and CDR2 YYNGEE. In nucleotides, the CDR3 is TGTGCCAGCAGTAAACTTGGGGCCAACGTCCTGACTTTC. Translation gives CASSKLGANVLTF.

This clone was recorded once. The chain couples TRBV5-1 to TRBJ2-1, with 10 bases matching TRBD2. Trimming cost V 8 bases and J 2 bases; bases outside gene matches: 4. Germline V gene sequence: CDR1 SGHRS, CDR2 YFSETQ. The CDR3 contains 14 residues. CDR3 bases: TGCGCCAGTGCGAGCGGGGGGGCCTACAATGAGCAGTTCTTC. Encoded protein: CASASGGAYNEQFF.

This chain links TRBV28 with TRBJ2-3, with 7 nucleotides matching TRBD1. The V and J ends lost 6 bases and 0 bases, in that order; junction bases with no gene match: 6. The CDR3 runs to 15 residues. CDR1 and CDR2 from the germline V gene are MDHEN and SYDVKM. The CDR3 loop reads CASRGGTVSTDTQYF. CDR3 bases: TGTGCCAGCAGGGGTGGGACAGTTAGCACAGATACGCAGTATTTT.

The chain recombines TRBV27 with TRBJ2-2; possible D gene TRBD2, 5 bases. The CDR3 extends over 15 amino acids. The germline CDR1 and CDR2 sequences are MNHEY and SMNVEV (reference sequence). The V and J ends lost 3 bases and 5 bases respectively, with 13 bases between them. CDR3 protein: CASSFRGSQTGELFF. The CDR3 DNA is TGTGCCAGCAGTTTCCGAGGGAGCCAGACCGGGGAGCTGTTTTTT.

A few counts support this clone. The chain carries TRBV28 and TRBJ1-2; unclear D gene. The CDR3 contains 8 residues. The germline CDR1 and CDR2 sequences are MDHEN and SYDVKM. The CDR3 spells CCTGGYTF. The CDR3 DNA reads as TGTTGTACCGGGGGCTACACCTTC.

The V call is TRBV4-3, the J call TRBJ2-2, with 11 bases matching TRBD2. Looked up from germline, CDR1 is LGHNA and CDR2 is YSLEER. This CDR3 contains 18 residues. V gave up 0 bases and J gave up 4 bases; unmatched junction bases: 7. DNA of the CDR3: TGCGCCAGCAGCCAAGAGGTAGCGGGGGGGCGGAGCACCGGGGAGCTGTTTTTT. It yields the protein CASSQEVAGGRSTGELFF.

The gene calls are TRBV19 and TRBJ1-5, with 9 bases identical to TRBD1. V shed 11 bases and J 1 base; nucleotides not matched to a gene: 3. CDR3 length: 13 residues. CDR1 is LNHDA and CDR2 is SQIVND in the germline V gene (reference sequence). In DNA, the CDR3 is TGTGCCGCACAGGGGGCGAGCAATCAGCCCCAGCATTTT. This translates into CAAQGASNQPQHF.

The chain uses TRBV9 and TRBJ1-4, with D possibly being TRBD1 (5 bases). This CDR3 has 14 residues. Germline-derived CDR1 and CDR2 are SGDLS and YYNGEE. Between the trimmed V and J ends, which lost 0 bases and 5 bases, there was a span of 8 bases. The CDR3 coding sequence is TGTGCCAGCAGCGTAGACAGGTTAAATGAAAAACTGTTTTTT. Its translation is CASSVDRLNEKLFF.

CDR3 bases: TGTGCCAGCAGCCAGGGGAACTATGGCTACACCTTC. The encoded protein is CASSQGNYGYTF. The J gene is TRBJ1-2, the V gene TRBV6-4, with D perhaps TRBD1 (6 bases). CDR1 and CDR2 from the germline V gene are MRHNA and SNTAGT. The CDR3 loop spans 12 amino acids. V was cut by 6 bases and J by 2 bases, with 7 bases left in between.

The rearrangement uses TRBV30 and TRBJ2-1; unclear D gene. Germline V gene data show CDR1 as GTSNPN and CDR2 as SVGIG (reference sequence). Between the trimmed V and J ends, which lost 2 bases and 4 bases, there was a span of 21 bases. The CDR3 is 17 amino acids. CDR3 protein: CAWSTNRRLPTYNEQFF. For the CDR3, the DNA is TGTGCCTGGAGTACTAACCGCCGGCTTCCAACTTACAATGAGCAGTTCTTC.

The chain carries TRBV13 and TRBJ2-7, with a possible D match to TRBD1 (5 bases). CDR1 is PRHDT, CDR2 FYEKMQ, per germline (reference sequence). The CDR3 runs 14 residues. With 3 bases removed from V and 0 bases from J, the gap between germline ends came to 9 bases. CDR3 bases: TGTGCCAGCAGCTTGGGGCCGGGCTCCTACGAGCAGTACTTC. Translated, it gives CASSLGPGSYEQYF.

The rearrangement links TRBV7-9 to TRBJ2-1; 8 bases line up with TRBD2. Losses at the gene ends were 7 bases for V and 1 base for J; bases not matched to a gene: 9. The CDR3 totals 16 residues. Germline V lookup: CDR1 SEHNR, CDR2 FQNEAQ (reference sequence). The chain's CDR3 is CASTPPSGGSYNEQFF. In nucleotides, the CDR3 is TGTGCCAGCACCCCTCCAAGCGGGGGATCCTACAATGAGCAGTTCTTC.

CDR3 region: CASSLGSGDNSYEQYF. DNA of the CDR3: TGTGCCAGCAGCTTAGGCAGCGGGGATAACTCCTACGAGCAGTACTTC. The J gene is TRBJ2-7, the V gene TRBV7-6, with 7 bases lining up with TRBD2. V shed 1 base and J 0 bases; nucleotides not matched to a gene: 6. Per the germline V gene, CDR1 is SGHVS and CDR2 is FNYEAQ. The CDR3 is 16 residues long.

The chain uses TRBV18 and TRBJ1-5; the D is unclear. Trimming left V 4 bases short and J 3 bases short, with 10 bases between. The germline CDR1 and CDR2 sequences are KGHSH and LQKENI. This CDR3 contains 14 residues. The CDR3 region has the DNA TGTGCCAGCTCACGCGAGAGGGTCAATCAGCCCCAGCATTTT. It is translated as CASSRERVNQPQHF.

J is TRBJ2-1 and V is TRBV6-6; tentatively, D is TRBD2 (6 bases). The CDR3 loop spans 14 amino acids. V was shortened by 5 bases and J by 6 bases, with 14 bases between the two germline ends. Germline V gene data show CDR1 as MNHNY and CDR2 as SVGAGI (reference sequence). CDR3 nucleotide sequence: TGTGCCAGCAGTCCCCGGGGGTCGGGCAATGAGCAGTTCTTC. It yields the protein CASSPRGSGNEQFF.

This clone came up a few times. The gene calls are TRBV27 and TRBJ1-2, with TRBD1 identical over 11 bases. This CDR3 is built from 17 residues. The junction had 11 bases not matched to a gene; V was cut back by 0 bases and J by 8 bases. CDR1 is MNHEY, CDR2 SMNVEV, per germline (reference sequence). The CDR3 coding sequence is TGTGCCAGCAGTTTATCGCCCACCGGGGACAGGGGGAAGGGCTACACCTTC. Amino acids: CASSLSPTGDRGKGYTF.

The count of this clone is one. This sequence joins TRBV5-1 and TRBJ2-2; no firm D call. V lost 4 bases and J lost 0, with 13 bases in between. CDR1 SGHRS and CDR2 YFSETQ come from the germline V gene. This CDR3 spans 16 amino acids. This CDR3 reads CASSPIKAANTGELFF. CDR3 coding DNA: TGCGCCAGCAGCCCCATCAAGGCGGCGAACACCGGGGAGCTGTTTTTT.

J is TRBJ2-7 and V is TRBV6-5; unclear D gene. Germline CDR1 MNHEY, CDR2 SVGAGI. V was pared by 6 bases and J by 1 base, with 10 bases between. The CDR3 has 13 residues. The CDR3 loop reads CASRPTGSYEQYF. The CDR3 coding sequence is TGTGCCAGCAGACCAACCGGGTCCTACGAGCAGTACTTC.

The rearrangement joins TRBV6-1 to TRBJ2-7, with 12 bases aligning to TRBD1. Germline CDR1 reads MNHNS; CDR2 reads SASEGT. The CDR3 has 14 residues. V lost 6 bases, J lost 5 bases, and 5 bases stayed unmatched. CDR3 bases: TGTGCCAGCAGCGGGACAGGGGGCCTAGACGAGCAGTACTTC. Translated, it gives CASSGTGGLDEQYF.

The chain links TRBV28 to TRBJ1-2; weak D call: TRBD1 (6 bases). CDR3 length: 13 residues. Trimming left V 5 bases short and J 7 bases short, with 14 bases between. The V gene's germline CDR1 is MDHEN and CDR2 SYDVKM. CDR3 region: CASSRGGARGYTF. The CDR3 coding sequence is TGTGCCAGCAGTAGGGGGGGGGCGCGTGGCTACACCTTC.

This sequence joins TRBV6-4 and TRBJ2-2; perhaps TRBD1 as D (7 bases). The CDR3 is 14 amino acids. CDR1 is MRHNA and CDR2 is SNTAGT in the germline V gene. The ends were cut back, 5 bases at V and 4 bases at J, with 11 bases in the middle. The CDR3 region is CASSYRGGTGELFF. The CDR3 DNA reads as TGTGCCAGCAGTTACAGGGGAGGCACCGGGGAGCTGTTTTTT.

This chain joins TRBV21-1 and TRBJ2-3; the D segment call TRBD1 is taken from the table without a DNA check. TRBV21-1 is listed as a pseudogene. The CDR3 length is 14 residues. The CDR3 sequence is CASSPSAGSDTQYF. The CDR3 DNA reads as TGTGCCAGCAGCCCCAGCGCAGGGTCAGATACGCAGTATTTT.

V is TRBV27 and J is TRBJ1-1; no clear D. Germline V gene data show CDR1 as MNHEY and CDR2 as SMNVEV (reference sequence). V shed 8 bases and J shed 5 bases, with 15 bases lying between them. The CDR3 contains 13 residues. CDR3 DNA sequence: TGTGCCAGCGCTAATGGGGAGAGGACTGAAGCTTTCTTT. Protein: CASANGERTEAFF.

This chain uses TRBV19 with TRBJ2-7; D possibly corresponds to TRBD1 (5 bases). From germline, CDR1 is LNHDA and CDR2 SQIVND (reference sequence). V dropped 4 bases and J dropped 5 bases, with 15 bases sitting between them. CDR3 size: 14 residues. CDR3 region: CASSSTGPANEQYF. CDR3 nucleotides: TGTGCCAGTAGTAGTACAGGCCCCGCCAACGAGCAGTACTTC. Full variable domain (outside the CDR3, taken from reference TRBV19 and TRBJ2-7): DGGITQSPKYLFRKEGQNVTLSCEQNLNHDAMYWYRQDPGQGLRLIYYSQIVNDFQKGDIAEGYSVSREKKESFPLTVTSAQKNPTAFYLCASSSTGPANEQYFGPGTRLTVT.

The chain employs TRBV5-6 and TRBJ1-5; 7 bases line up with TRBD1. The CDR3 covers 15 residues. V lost 0 bases and J lost 7; bases outside the gene matches: 7. Germline V gene lookup returns CDR1 SGHDT and CDR2 YYEEEE. CDR3 sequence reads: CASSLGPTGPQPQHF. The CDR3 bases are TGTGCCAGCAGCTTGGGGCCGACAGGGCCCCAGCCCCAGCATTTT.

CDR3 region: CASGRGQTLNTEAFF. The CDR3 DNA is TGTGCCAGCGGCAGGGGACAGACCTTGAACACTGAAGCTTTCTTT. The V gene is TRBV6-1, the J gene TRBJ1-1, with 7 bases lining up with TRBD1. V lost 8 bases, J lost 0 bases, and 9 bases stayed unmatched. From germline, CDR1 is MNHNS and CDR2 SASEGT. The CDR3 sequence is 15 residues long.